This is a list of T cell receptor beta chains from one sample in a study of CD8 T cells in ankylosing spondylitis. TCRdb re-derived calls from the 5' RACE reads in MiXCR, one entry per CDR3 protein. Of 220,000 or so distinct CDR3 sequences in the sample, around 16% were seen once. The sequencing input was blood, either unsorted or a sorted T cell fraction (not recorded which). The source is a male donor with ankylosing spondylitis. Both conserved end residues are part of each CDR3. The D gene is left open where the match is weak. Size values are once, few and many counts, or a class for expanded clones, and some rows have none.

D,J,V,size,DNA,CDR3
NA,TRBJ2-5,TRBV7-9,few,TGTGCCAGCAGCTTGGGAGCCAGGTCCCAGTACTTC,CASSLGARSQYF
TRBD2,TRBJ2-1,TRBV7-8,NA,TGTGCCAGCAGCCCCAATCGCCTAGCGGGGTTTAGCTCCTACAATGAGCAGTTCTTC,CASSPNRLAGFSSYNEQFF
NA,TRBJ2-2,TRBV6-1,NA,TGTGCCAGCAGTGTGCGCCTAGAAGGAGCCGGGGAGCTGTTTTTT,CASSVRLEGAGELFF
NA,TRBJ1-2,TRBV20-1,few,TGCAGTGCTAGAGTGGGGGAGGACGGCTATGGCTACACCTTC,CSARVGEDGYGYTF
TRBD2,TRBJ2-1,TRBV4-1,NA,TGCGCCAGCAGCCAAGAGATCCCACTAGCGGAGTACAATGAGCAGTTCTTC,CASSQEIPLAEYNEQFF
TRBD1,TRBJ2-5,TRBV27,NA,TGTGCCAGCAGTTTACAGGGGGCCGGGGAGACCCAGTACTTC,CASSLQGAGETQYF
NA,TRBJ2-5,TRBV28,many,TGTGCCAGCAGTTTTCGAACAGGTACCGAGACCCAGTACTTC,CASSFRTGTETQYF
NA,TRBJ2-7,TRBV14,NA,TGTGCCAGCAGCCAAGTTGCAGGAGTCCTCTCCTACGAGCAGTACTTC,CASSQVAGVLSYEQYF
NA,TRBJ1-2,TRBV4-3,many,TGCGCCAGCAGCCAAGATCAGGGCACTACTACATCTTCTAACTATGGCTACACCTTC,CASSQDQGTTTSSNYGYTF
TRBD1,TRBJ2-5,TRBV29-1,NA,TGCAGCACTAGGGACAGGGAAGAGACCCAGTACTTC,CSTRDREETQYF
NA,TRBJ2-3,TRBV28,NA,TGTGCCAGCAGTTCCCGACCGGGGCTAGTGGTGGACACAGATACGCAGTATTTT,CASSSRPGLVVDTDTQYF
NA,TRBJ2-5,TRBV28,few,TGTGCCAGCAGTCCCCGGGATCTTGGCGGAGAGACCCAGTACTTC,CASSPRDLGGETQYF
NA,TRBJ2-2,TRBV4-1,few,TGCGCCAGCAGCCAATGGGACTCCAACACCGGGGAGCTGTTTTTT,CASSQWDSNTGELFF
TRBD1,TRBJ2-1,TRBV29-1,many,TGCAGCGTCGACAGGGAATCCTACAATGAGCAGTTCTTC,CSVDRESYNEQFF
NA,TRBJ1-5,TRBV19,NA,TGTGCCAGTAGTATAGTTTCTACCAGTAATCAGCCCCAGCATTTT,CASSIVSTSNQPQHF
NA,TRBJ2-1,TRBV6-1,NA,TGTGCCAGCAGTGAAAGGGGACGCTACAATGAGCAGTTCTTC,CASSERGRYNEQFF
NA,TRBJ2-5,TRBV7-9,NA,TGTGCCAGCAGCCCGGCAGGGGAAGAGACCCAGTACTTC,CASSPAGEETQYF
NA,TRBJ1-4,TRBV4-1,NA,TGCGCCAGCAGCCGAGGGACAACCGGTGAAAAACTGTTTTTT,CASSRGTTGEKLFF
TRBD2,TRBJ2-7,TRBV7-9,NA,TGTGCCAGCAGCACGACTAGCGGGGGGCTCCACTCCTACGAGCAGTACTTC,CASSTTSGGLHSYEQYF
NA,TRBJ2-2,TRBV7-8,few,TGTGCCAGCTGCCGGGACTTGAACACCGGGGAGCTGTTTTTT,CASCRDLNTGELFF
TRBD2,TRBJ2-3,TRBV5-1,NA,TGCGCCAGCAGCTTGGAACTAGCGGGCACTAGCACAGATACGCAGTATTTT,CASSLELAGTSTDTQYF
NA,TRBJ2-3,TRBV12-3/TRBV12-4,many,TGTGCCAGCAGTTTCACCGGCAATACGCAGTATTTT,CASSFTGNTQYF
NA,TRBJ2-1,TRBV21-1,few,TGTGCCAGCAGCCCCCCCTTGAGCTCCTACAATGAGCAGTTCTTC,CASSPPLSSYNEQFF
TRBD2,TRBJ2-7,TRBV4-1,few,TGCGCCAGCAGTCATAGCGGGAACACCTACGAGCAGTACTTC,CASSHSGNTYEQYF
NA,TRBJ2-5,TRBV20-1,NA,TGCAGTGCTAGAGATGGGGACTCCGGACAAGAGACCCAGTACTTC,CSARDGDSGQETQYF
NA,TRBJ1-6,TRBV4-3,many,TGCGCCAGCAGCCAAGACGGGACGAATTCACCCCTCCACTTT,CASSQDGTNSPLHF
TRBD2,TRBJ2-2,TRBV19,once,TGTGCCAGTAGTGTCGGGAGGAAGAACACCGGGGAGCTGTTTTTT,CASSVGRKNTGELFF
NA,TRBJ2-7,TRBV7-9,few,TGTGCCAGCAGCTTAGGCCACCAGATCTCCTACGAGCAGTACTTC,CASSLGHQISYEQYF
TRBD1,TRBJ1-2,TRBV5-4,NA,TGTGCCAGCAGCTTGCTTACAGGGGGCGGTTCTAACTATGGCTACACCTTC,CASSLLTGGGSNYGYTF
TRBD2,TRBJ2-7,TRBV20-1,few,TGCAGTGCTAGAGATATAGCGGGGAGCTACGAGCAGTACTTC,CSARDIAGSYEQYF
NA,TRBJ2-7,TRBV9,NA,TGTGCCAGCAGCGTAGGTTCAGAGGTGTTCTCCTACGAGCAGTACTTC,CASSVGSEVFSYEQYF
TRBD2,TRBJ2-3,TRBV6-4,NA,TGTGCCAGCAGTGACTCTAGCGGGGGGGCCACAGATACGCAGTATTTT,CASSDSSGGATDTQYF
TRBD2,TRBJ2-3,TRBV2,NA,TGTGCCAGCAGTGAAGTACAGCGGGGTTCCACAGATACGCAGTATTTT,CASSEVQRGSTDTQYF
NA,TRBJ1-1,TRBV12-3/TRBV12-4,many,TGTGCCAGCGGGCGTATCGACATGAACACTGAAGCTTTCTTT,CASGRIDMNTEAFF
TRBD2,TRBJ2-1,TRBV6-2/TRBV6-3,few,TGTGCCAGCAGCTCCATAGGACTAGCGCGGGGCAATGAGCAGTTCTTC,CASSSIGLARGNEQFF
NA,TRBJ1-3,TRBV12-5,few,TGTGCTAGTGGTTTATGGTCCGGGGGCCAGAGAAACACCATATATTTT,CASGLWSGGQRNTIYF
NA,TRBJ1-2,TRBV4-2,NA,TGTGCCAGCAGCCAAGAAGAATTACAAGCTTTCTATGGCTACACCTTC,CASSQEELQAFYGYTF
TRBD2,TRBJ2-1,TRBV7-2,many,TGTGCCAGCAGCTTAGGACTAGCCTCCTACAATGAGCAGTTCTTC,CASSLGLASYNEQFF
NA,TRBJ2-3,TRBV29-1,NA,TGCAGCGTTGAAGGACCCTCAGGGAAGGATGGAGATACGCAGTATTTT,CSVEGPSGKDGDTQYF